This TCR beta chain was observed in a study of T cells after yellow fever vaccination. Findings of the study overall: The study noted that FACS-sorted repertoires could contain abundant clonotypes contaminating from the bulk population. Almost every vaccine-responding clonotype was undetectable in sorted memory subsets on day 0. The booster saw the reappearance of most primary-vaccination clones (roughly 95% CD4, about 85% CD8).

In its sample, this clonotype was seen many times. One entry per CDR3 protein, called by TCRdb with MiXCR from the 5' RACE reads. The table lists 25,000 to 30,000 distinct CDR3 sequences, 6.3% of them singletons. This CDR3 region has 10 residues. The germline V gene encodes CDR1 MGHDK and CDR2 SYGVNS. Trimming took off 6 bases at V and 7 bases at J, with 6 bases between the two ends. This clonotype was sampled from a man aged 30 to 45 who received the YFV17D yellow fever vaccine. The specimen comprised PBMCs, either bulk or a sorted T-cell subset (CD4+, CD8+, memory, or dextramer-sorted; not recorded which), sampled on the day of the yellow fever booster vaccination. The chain links TRBV25-1 to TRBJ1-1; D is undetermined. The CDR3 loop is CASRSVEAFF. The CDR3 region has the DNA TGTGCCAGCAGGAGCGTTGAAGCTTTCTTT.